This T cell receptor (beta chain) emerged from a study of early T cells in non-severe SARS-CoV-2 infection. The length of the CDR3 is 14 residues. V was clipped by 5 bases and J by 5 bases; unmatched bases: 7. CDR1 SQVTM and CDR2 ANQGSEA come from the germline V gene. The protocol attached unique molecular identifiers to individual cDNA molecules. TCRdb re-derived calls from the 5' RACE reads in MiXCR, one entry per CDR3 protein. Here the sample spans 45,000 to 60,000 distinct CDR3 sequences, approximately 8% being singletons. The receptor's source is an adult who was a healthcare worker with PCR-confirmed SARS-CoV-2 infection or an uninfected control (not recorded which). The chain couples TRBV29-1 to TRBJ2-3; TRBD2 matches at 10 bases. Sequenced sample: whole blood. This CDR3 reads CSVKSSGSEDTQYF. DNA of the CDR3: TGCAGCGTTAAGTCTAGCGGGAGTGAAGATACGCAGTATTTT.